The next 22 T cell receptor beta chains were all read from a single sample in a study of technical replicates of blood from a few donors (dated by TCRdb to 2016 to 2017). The library was generated by the immunoSEQ multiplex PCR assay. TCRdb provides this immuneACCESS table in a form limited to in-frame rearrangements. Some clones are lacking; in checked studies, under half of them reflect an unresolved V gene, and why the rest are absent is not known. For this sample there are roughly 80,000 clones; 85% to 95% appear just once. The top ten clones comprise 0.41% of the sample. The sequencing sample was made of T cells isolated from PBMCs. Receptors were obtained from a human donor in good health.

V gene TRBV29-1 combines with J gene TRBJ2-5; 9 positions agree with TRBD2. Germline V gene sequence: CDR1 SQVTM, CDR2 ANQGSEA. The V and J ends lost 7 bases and 5 bases, in that order; junction bases with no gene match: 14. This CDR3 is built from 15 residues. CDR3 nucleotides: TGCAGCGCTGGGATCGGCGGGAGGGCCGGTGAGACCCAGTACTTC. It specifies CSAGIGGRAGETQYF.

J is TRBJ2-2 and V is TRBV20-1; TRBD1 is a possible D gene (6 bases). Germline V gene lookup returns CDR1 DFQATT and CDR2 SNEGSKA (reference sequence). The CDR3 covers 11 residues. DNA of the CDR3: TGCAGGGTAGGGGGCACCGGGGAGCTGTTTTTT. Translated, it gives CRVGGTGELFF.

This rearrangement joins TRBV4-3 to TRBJ2-2; maybe TRBD2 (6 bases). CDR3 length equals 14 residues. V was cut by 8 bases and J by 1 base, with 11 bases left in between. Per the germline V gene, CDR1 is LGHNA and CDR2 is YSLEER. The CDR3 region is CASRPGVNTGELFF. In nucleotides, the CDR3 is TGCGCCAGCCGACCGGGGGTGAACACCGGGGAGCTGTTTTTT.

The chain recombines TRBV9 with TRBJ2-2, with a tentative D call TRBD2 (5 bases). Germline CDR1 reads SGDLS; CDR2 reads YYNGEE. CDR3 length: 16 amino acids. V was clipped by 4 bases and J by 5 bases, with 18 bases between them. In DNA form, the CDR3 reads TGTGCCAGCAGCAGCCCCTTTTTGAGGGAGACCGGGGAGCTGTTTTTT. It translates to CASSSPFLRETGELFF. The variable domain in full, completed from reference TRBV9 and TRBJ2-2, reads DSGVTQTPKHLITATGQRVTLRCSPRSGDLSVYWYQQSLDQGLQFLIQYYNGEERAKGNILERFSAQQFPDLHSELNLSSLELGDSALYFCASSSPFLRETGELFFGEGSRLTVL.

The chain has TRBV6-1 and TRBJ2-3; 7 nucleotides match TRBD2. The CDR3 loop spans 12 amino acids. V was pared by 7 bases and J by 4 bases, with 2 bases of the junction left unmatched. Looked up from germline, CDR1 is MNHNS and CDR2 is SASEGT. CDR3 in amino acids: CASNRGADTQYF. The DNA for the CDR3 is TGTGCCAGCAACCGGGGGGCAGATACGCAGTATTTT.

The chain's CDR3 is CASSLRGDFYGYTF. The CDR3 bases are TGTGCCAGCAGCCTCCGGGGAGACTTCTATGGCTACACCTTC. The rearrangement uses TRBV13 and TRBJ1-2; no reliable D call. V was shortened by 5 bases and J by 4 bases, with 14 bases between the two germline ends. Germline CDR1 and CDR2: PRHDT and FYEKMQ (reference sequence). This CDR3 comprises 14 residues.

V and J are TRBV2 and TRBJ1-3; D possibly corresponds to TRBD1 (5 bases). CDR3 length: 15 amino acids. Germline V gives CDR1 SNHLY, CDR2 FYNNEI. The V end lost 8 bases, the J end lost 0 bases, and 14 bases lay between the germline ends. CDR3 DNA: TGTGCCAGCTCCCCGTCCAGGGCCTCTGGAAACACCATATATTTT. It yields the protein CASSPSRASGNTIYF. The entire variable domain, with the rest obtained from reference TRBV2 and TRBJ1-3, is as follows: EPEVTQTPSHQVTQMGQEVILRCVPISNHLYFYWYRQILGQKVEFLVSFYNNEISEKSEIFDDQFSVERPDGSNFTLKIRSTKLEDSAMYFCASSPSRASGNTIYFGEGSWLTVV.

The genes are TRBV9 and TRBJ1-1; D is ambiguous. The CDR3 contains 14 residues. Trimming cost V 2 bases and J 3 bases, with 11 bases left between them. In germline, CDR1 is SGDLS, CDR2 YYNGEE. CDR3 loop: CASSVSSVYTEAFF. The CDR3 coding sequence is TGTGCCAGCAGCGTCTCCAGCGTATACACTGAAGCTTTCTTT.

In its sample, this clone was seen once. The chain is built from TRBV29-1 and TRBJ2-1; 7 nucleotides align to TRBD2. The ends lost 6 bases at V and 9 bases at J; junction bases unmatched: 11. Germline assignment: CDR1 SQVTM and CDR2 ANQGSEA. The CDR3 covers 13 residues. The CDR3 DNA is TGCAGCGTCGTTCCTGGCGGGAGCCGTGAGCAGTTCTTC. Encoded protein: CSVVPGGSREQFF.

The chain couples TRBV5-6 to TRBJ1-2; 9 bases are shared with TRBD1. V gave up 4 bases and J gave up 6 bases; unmatched junction bases: 4. The CDR3 has 13 amino acids. The germline V gene encodes CDR1 SGHDT and CDR2 YYEEEE. The CDR3 sequence is CASSVTGGNGYTF. In DNA, the CDR3 is TGTGCCAGCAGCGTGACAGGGGGGAATGGCTACACCTTC.

The CDR3 DNA reads TGTGCCAGCAGCCAATCCCGGACGGGGGATGAAAAACTGTTTTTT. Translated: CASSQSRTGDEKLFF. The V and J genes are TRBV4-2 and TRBJ1-4; D perhaps matches TRBD1 (5 bases). The V gene lost 2 bases and the J gene lost 6 bases, with 13 bases spanning the gap. Germline values: CDR1 LGHNA, CDR2 YNFKEQ. The CDR3 consists of 15 residues.

V gene TRBV29-1 combines with J gene TRBJ1-3, with 7 positions matching TRBD1. The V and J ends lost 6 bases and 1 base, in that order; junction bases with no gene match: 3. The CDR3 runs 13 residues. Germline V gene lookup returns CDR1 SQVTM and CDR2 ANQGSEA. The CDR3 protein is CSVSQGSGNTIYF. The CDR3 DNA sequence: TGCAGCGTATCACAGGGGTCTGGAAACACCATATATTTT.

The V gene is TRBV4-1, the J gene TRBJ2-7, with D perhaps matching TRBD1 (6 bases). CDR3 length equals 13 residues. From germline, CDR1 is MGHRA and CDR2 YSYEKL. V was trimmed by 4 bases and J by 3 bases, leaving 10 bases between them. The CDR3 DNA sequence: TGCGCCAGCAGCCGGACAGTGGGCTACGAGCAGTACTTC. Translated: CASSRTVGYEQYF.

This chain joins TRBV6-6 and TRBJ2-1; 11 bases fit TRBD2. Germline values: CDR1 MNHNY, CDR2 SVGAGI (reference sequence). The trim removed 6 bases at V and 5 bases at J, leaving 6 bases unmatched. The CDR3 length is 15 residues. The chain's CDR3 is CASSHTSGSHNEQFF. The CDR3 region has the DNA TGTGCCAGCAGCCATACTAGCGGGAGTCACAATGAGCAGTTCTTC.

J is TRBJ1-2 and V is TRBV27, with D possibly TRBD1 on 6 matching bases. Per germline, CDR1 MNHEY and CDR2 SMNVEV (reference sequence). CDR3 size: 15 residues. V shed 0 bases and J shed 4 bases, with 12 bases lying between them. This chain's CDR3 is CASSLSNRAPYGYTF. The CDR3 nucleotides are TGTGCCAGCAGTTTATCAAACAGGGCCCCCTATGGCTACACCTTC.

This chain connects TRBV27 to TRBJ2-7; perhaps TRBD2 as D (6 bases). The CDR3 runs 16 residues. The V end lost 0 bases, the J end lost 1 base, and 13 bases lay between the germline ends. Germline V CDR1 and CDR2: MNHEY, SMNVEV (reference sequence). CDR3 residues: CASSLSFGSRSYEQYF. The CDR3 bases are TGTGCCAGCAGTTTATCCTTCGGGAGTCGATCCTACGAGCAGTACTTC.

The chain couples TRBV4-2 to TRBJ2-2; 10 positions agree with TRBD2. J lost 7 bases, V lost 1 base, and 6 bases had no gene match. The germline gives CDR1 LGHNA, CDR2 YNFKEQ. This CDR3 comprises 16 residues. Here the CDR3 reads CASSQAPSGSGGELFF. DNA for the CDR3: TGTGCCAGCAGCCAAGCCCCTAGCGGGAGCGGCGGGGAGCTGTTTTTT.

The gene calls are TRBV27 and TRBJ1-2; TRBD1 agrees at 9 bases. The length of the CDR3 is 13 residues. V lost 5 bases to trimming and J lost 6 bases; unmatched junction nucleotides: 4. CDR1 is MNHEY and CDR2 is SMNVEV in the germline V gene (reference sequence). The CDR3 DNA is TGTGCCAGCAGTATACAGGGGGCTGATGGCTACACCTTC. Its translation: CASSIQGADGYTF.

The V and J genes are TRBV27 and TRBJ2-1, with a tentative D call TRBD1 (5 bases). The CDR3 is made up of 16 amino acids. In germline, CDR1 is MNHEY, CDR2 SMNVEV (reference sequence). V was pared by 4 bases and J by 3 bases, with 16 bases between. This CDR3 is CASSSKGSGLYNEQFF. CDR3 in DNA: TGTGCCAGCAGTTCTAAGGGGTCCGGTCTCTACAATGAGCAGTTCTTC.

This chain uses TRBV5-1 with TRBJ1-1; D unclear. The V gene's germline CDR1 is SGHRS and CDR2 YFSETQ. V lost 7 bases and J lost 0, with 16 bases in between. The CDR3 length is 15 residues. The CDR3 region has the DNA TGCGCCAGCGCCTTACTCGGGAGCGTGAACACTGAAGCTTTCTTT. Translation: CASALLGSVNTEAFF.

This sequence joins TRBV28 and TRBJ1-2; tentatively, D is TRBD1 (6 bases). The CDR3 loop spans 16 amino acids. CDR1 and CDR2 (germline): MDHEN, SYDVKM. V was pared by 4 bases and J by 6 bases, with 21 bases between. The CDR3 reads CASSSTWQGLIDGYTF. For the CDR3, the DNA is TGTGCCAGCAGTTCCACCTGGCAGGGGCTTATAGATGGCTACACCTTC.

About this clone: This specimen includes other DNA sequences encoding the same CDR3. CDR3 nucleotide sequence: TGTGCCTGGAGTGTAGGAGGCAACACTGAAGCTTTCTTT. It yields the protein CAWSVGGNTEAFF. The genes are TRBV30 and TRBJ1-1, with D unresolved. V lost 0 bases and J lost 2, with 7 bases in between. The CDR3 has 13 residues. CDR1 is GTSNPN and CDR2 is SVGIG in the germline V gene (reference sequence).